The 15 T cell receptor beta chains given below trace back to one sample, sequenced in a study of blood T cell repertoires in COVID-19. Profiled with immunoSEQ multiplex PCR; TCRdb holds only in-frame clones, not every one. The sample has roughly 110,000 clones, about 85% seen once. The specimen was peripheral blood. All receptors come from a human donor in a cohort sampled during active COVID-19.

The chain links TRBV5-5 to TRBJ1-4; unclear D gene. Between the trimmed V and J ends, which lost 4 bases and 5 bases, there was a span of 15 bases. This CDR3 is built from 15 residues. CDR1 and CDR2 (germline): SGHKS, YYEKEE (reference sequence). The CDR3 here is CASSGPRALNEKLFF. The CDR3 nucleotides read TGTGCCAGCAGCGGCCCGAGGGCCCTCAATGAAAAACTGTTTTTT.

The J gene is TRBJ2-1, the V gene TRBV7-9; a possible D gene is TRBD1 (6 bases). The ends were cut back, 1 base at V and 15 bases at J, with 13 bases in the middle. The CDR3 length is 12 residues. Germline loops: CDR1 SEHNR, CDR2 FQNEAQ (reference sequence). The CDR3 DNA reads as TGTGCCAGCAGCTTAGATGGGGGCCATGGGTTCTTC. Its translation is CASSLDGGHGFF.

The V gene is TRBV28, the J gene TRBJ1-6; tentatively, D is TRBD1 (5 bases). Trimming took off 1 base at V and 8 bases at J, with 9 bases between the two ends. Per germline, CDR1 MDHEN and CDR2 SYDVKM. The CDR3 consists of 14 residues. The CDR3 loop is CASSLSGGHSPLHF. CDR3 coding DNA: TGTGCCAGCAGTTTATCGGGGGGTCATTCACCCCTCCACTTT.

The rearrangement uses TRBV13 and TRBJ1-2; 9 bases are shared with TRBD1. V shed 4 bases, J shed 3 bases, and the junction held 9 bases outside the gene matches. CDR3 length: 16 residues. Germline V gene lookup returns CDR1 PRHDT and CDR2 FYEKMQ (reference sequence). The CDR3 loop reads CASSYSGGTGYYGYTF. Written as DNA, the CDR3 is TGTGCCAGCAGCTATAGCGGGGGGACAGGGTACTATGGCTACACCTTC.

V and J are TRBV24-1 and TRBJ2-1; 7 nucleotides align to TRBD1. Trimming cost V 2 bases and J 6 bases; bases outside gene matches: 6. CDR1 and CDR2 from the germline V gene are KGHDR and SFDVKD. The CDR3 covers 15 residues. The CDR3 loop is CATSDSGQRSNEQFF. CDR3 in DNA: TGTGCCACCAGTGATTCGGGACAGCGTAGCAATGAGCAGTTCTTC.

The J gene is TRBJ2-3, the V gene TRBV19, with D unclear. Germline values: CDR1 LNHDA, CDR2 SQIVND (reference sequence). Trimming pared 6 bases from V and 5 bases from J, leaving 15 bases between. CDR3 length: 14 amino acids. CDR3: CASRVQAALDTQYF. The CDR3, as DNA: TGTGCCAGTAGGGTCCAAGCTGCACTAGATACGCAGTATTTT.

In this sample, this clone turned up once. The V gene is TRBV5-4, the J gene TRBJ1-5; 11 bases line up with TRBD1. The V and J ends lost 4 bases and 0 bases, in that order; junction bases with no gene match: 12. In germline, CDR1 is SGHNT, CDR2 YYREEE (reference sequence). The CDR3 extends over 19 amino acids. As DNA, the CDR3 is TGTGCCAGCAGCCCTCCTACGGGACAGGGGGGATATAGCAATCAGCCCCAGCATTTT. It codes for CASSPPTGQGGYSNQPQHF.

The chain carries TRBV6-4 and TRBJ1-5, with 7 bases aligning to TRBD1. CDR3 size: 15 residues. CDR1 MRHNA and CDR2 SNTAGT come from the germline V gene. V was clipped by 3 bases and J by 8 bases; unmatched bases: 10. CDR3 DNA: TGTGCCAGCAGTGAAACAGGGGCCTCAACGGAGCCCCAGCATTTT. It codes for CASSETGASTEPQHF.

The chain uses TRBV7-2 and TRBJ2-7; 9 positions match TRBD1. The germline gives CDR1 SGHTA, CDR2 FQGNSA. The CDR3 runs to 15 residues. J gave up 2 bases and V 5 bases, and 7 bases lay outside the gene matches. The CDR3 protein is CASSILQGATYEQYF. The CDR3 DNA follows: TGTGCCAGCAGCATCCTACAGGGGGCGACCTACGAGCAGTACTTC. The full variable domain, rest sourced from reference TRBV7-2 and TRBJ2-7, is GAGVSQSPSNKVTEKGKDVELRCDPISGHTALYWYRQSLGQGLEFLIYFQGNSAPDKSGLPSDRFSAERTGGSVSTLTIQRTQQEDSAVYLCASSILQGATYEQYFGPGTRLTVT.

This clone was observed a single time. This chain links TRBV30 with TRBJ1-6; 11 bases map to TRBD1. The CDR3 covers 15 residues. The junction had 4 bases not matched to a gene; V was cut back by 3 bases and J by 6 bases. Germline V lookup: CDR1 GTSNPN, CDR2 SVGIG (reference sequence). Here the CDR3 DNA reads TGTGCCTGGAGGGACAGGGGGCGTTTTAATTCACCCCTCCACTTT. Translating it yields CAWRDRGRFNSPLHF.

This clone was seen a handful of times. The chain uses TRBV7-9 and TRBJ1-6; TRBD1 matches at 8 bases. With V trimmed by 4 bases and J by 2 bases, 1 base remained unmatched. The CDR3 spans 15 residues. Germline V gene lookup returns CDR1 SEHNR and CDR2 FQNEAQ (reference sequence). The CDR3 bases are TGTGCCAGCAGCTCACAGGGGGCCTATAATTCACCCCTCCACTTT. Translating it yields CASSSQGAYNSPLHF.

In this sample, this clone turned up once. This sequence joins TRBV28 and TRBJ1-1, with 8 bases aligning to TRBD1. This CDR3 is built from 14 residues. V was pared by 4 bases and J by 6 bases, with 7 bases of the junction left unmatched. Germline CDR1 reads MDHEN; CDR2 reads SYDVKM. The CDR3 nucleotides read TGTGCCAGCAGTTCCACCACAGGGGGTCCTGAAGCTTTCTTT. This gives the protein CASSSTTGGPEAFF.

V and J are TRBV28 and TRBJ1-1; 8 bases line up with TRBD1. Germline V lookup: CDR1 MDHEN, CDR2 SYDVKM. CDR3 length: 15 residues. V was pared by 5 bases and J by 1 base, with 6 bases of the junction left unmatched. The CDR3 spells CASSASTGANTEAFF. The DNA of the CDR3 is TGTGCCAGCAGTGCTTCGACAGGGGCGAACACTGAAGCTTTCTTT.

This sequence joins TRBV29-1 and TRBJ2-7; D may be TRBD1 (6 bases). The CDR3 consists of 15 residues. Trimming stripped 4 bases from V and 3 bases from J, with 19 bases between. Per germline, CDR1 SQVTM and CDR2 ANQGSEA. The CDR3 DNA reads as TGCAGCGTTGCCCCCCACCCAGGGGTCTTCTACGAGCAGTACTTC. It translates to CSVAPHPGVFYEQYF.

The chain employs TRBV2 and TRBJ1-5; the D gene is possibly TRBD1 (5 bases). Germline V gives CDR1 SNHLY, CDR2 FYNNEI. This CDR3 comprises 13 residues. V was clipped by 4 bases and J by 5 bases, with 9 bases between them. The DNA for the CDR3 is TGTGCCAGCAGTGGCAGGGAAGATCAGCCCCAGCATTTT. It translates to CASSGREDQPQHF.